What follows are 19 T cell receptor beta chains derived from one specimen sequenced in a study. Cells sorted as Tregs were CD4+, CD25+ and CD127-/low. TCRdb reprocessed the 5' RACE reads with MiXCR, giving one entry per CDR3 protein. The sample lists tens of thousands of distinct CDR3 sequences, roughly a fifth seen once, with under 5% in the top ten. Specimen: Tregs sorted from blood. All receptors come from a female donor with breast cancer.

This clonotype was counted a single time. This may be a read error: a much more frequent sequence differs by one nucleotide. The chain has TRBV18 and TRBJ1-2; D is ambiguous. Germline CDR1 reads KGHSH; CDR2 reads LQKENI. This CDR3 is 13 amino acids long. The DNA of the CDR3 is TGTGCCAGCCCACCATATGACGGGAACGCCGTACCTTTC. Encoded protein: CASPPYDGNAVPF.

The V and J genes are TRBV5-1 and TRBJ1-5; possible D gene TRBD1, 5 bases. V was trimmed by 3 bases and J by 3 bases, leaving 13 bases between them. CDR1 and CDR2 from the germline V gene are SGHRS and YFSETQ. This CDR3 has 15 residues. For the CDR3, the DNA is TGCGCCAGCAGCTGGTCCGGGGGTCCCAATCAGCCCCAGCATTTT. Protein product: CASSWSGGPNQPQHF.

This clonotype showed up many times. J is TRBJ1-1 and V is TRBV7-3, with D perhaps TRBD1 (6 bases). Trimming stripped 5 bases from V and 8 bases from J, with 12 bases between. Per germline, CDR1 SGHTA and CDR2 FQGTGA. This CDR3 has 12 amino acids. Written as DNA, the CDR3 is TGTGCCAGCAGCCTGACAGGTGGCGAAGCTTTCTTT. This sequence encodes CASSLTGGEAFF.

The V gene is TRBV28, the J gene TRBJ2-2, with no clear D. Germline values: CDR1 MDHEN, CDR2 SYDVKM. The CDR3 is made up of 15 amino acids. The V and J ends lost 7 bases and 2 bases respectively, with 14 bases between them. The CDR3 is CASIQRFGNTGELFF. CDR3 DNA: TGTGCCAGCATCCAACGTTTCGGCAACACCGGGGAGCTGTTTTTT.

In this sample, this clonotype turned up a few times. The chain recombines TRBV13 with TRBJ1-1, with 8 bases that match TRBD1. The V gene's germline CDR1 is PRHDT and CDR2 FYEKMQ (reference sequence). V shed 5 bases, J shed 8 bases, and the junction held 4 bases outside the gene matches. The CDR3 totals 12 residues. Written as DNA, the CDR3 is TGTGCCAGCAGCCAAAGACAGGGGGAAGCTTTCTTT. It is translated as CASSQRQGEAFF.

Note on this clonotype: The final CDR3 position lacks the conserved phenylalanine or tryptophan, pointing to a likely read error. The chain employs TRBV20-1 and TRBJ1-2; D ambiguous. CDR3 length equals 12 residues. Germline CDR1 and CDR2: DFQATT and SNEGSKA (reference sequence). V lost 4 bases, J lost 5 bases, and 11 bases lay in between. The CDR3 region is CSAIYPPYGYTY. CDR3 sequence (DNA): TGCAGTGCTATCTACCCCCCATATGGCTACACCTAC.

As regards this clonotype: An end of the junction differs from the germline gene, which may be a read error. The chain carries TRBV5-1 and TRBJ2-2, with a weak D call TRBD2 (6 bases). Germline lookup yields CDR1 SGHRS and CDR2 YFSETQ. The CDR3 has 15 amino acids. CDR3 nucleotides: TGCGCCAGCAGCTGGACTACCCCTAACACCGGGGAGCTGCTTTTT. Residues: CASSWTTPNTGELLF.

This clonotype was seen repeatedly, ten times or more. The chain is built from TRBV4-1 and TRBJ1-1; no definite D call. The CDR3 is 14 residues long. V was cut by 1 base and J by 8 bases, with 14 bases left in between. The V gene's germline CDR1 is MGHRA and CDR2 YSYEKL. CDR3 nucleotide sequence: TGCGCCAGCAGCCAAGTCCTCAGGCCCGGCGAAGCTTTCTTT. As protein: CASSQVLRPGEAFF.

This clonotype was recorded a few times. This chain links TRBV3-1 with TRBJ2-3; the D is unclear. CDR3 length equals 13 residues. The germline CDR1 and CDR2 sequences are LGHDT and YNNKEL (reference sequence). V was cut by 2 bases and J by 4 bases, with 7 bases left in between. CDR3 DNA sequence: TGTGCCAGCAGCCAACTTCCGGCAGATACGCAGTATTTT. Protein: CASSQLPADTQYF.

This clonotype has a single count. This may be a read error, as it is one base from a much larger clone. The CDR3 DNA sequence: TGCGCCAGCAGAGTTTATGGGACAGGAGCCTACGAGCAGTACTTC. This sequence encodes CASRVYGTGAYEQYF. V usage is TRBV5-1 and J usage is TRBJ2-7, with 8 bases matching TRBD1. There are 15 residues in the CDR3. Looked up from germline, CDR1 is SGHRS and CDR2 is YFSETQ. Trimming took 5 bases from V and 2 from J; bases not matched to a gene: 9.

This clonotype was seen only once. This chain connects TRBV27 to TRBJ2-1; TRBD1 is a possible D gene (5 bases). The CDR3 contains 15 residues. Trimming removed 2 bases from V and 4 bases from J, with 12 bases in between. Germline lookup yields CDR1 MNHEY and CDR2 SMNVEV (reference sequence). CDR3 region: CASSLKGPQYNEQFF. The CDR3 bases are TGTGCCAGCAGTTTAAAGGGGCCCCAATACAATGAGCAGTTCTTC.

This clonotype was counted ten times or more. This chain connects TRBV6-5 to TRBJ1-2; D gene ambiguous. The CDR3 is 15 amino acids. V lost 0 bases and J 4 bases, leaving 12 bases between the germline ends. CDR1 MNHEY and CDR2 SVGAGI come from the germline V gene. CDR3 sequence reads: CASSYSITEIYGYTF. Written as DNA, the CDR3 is TGTGCCAGCAGTTACTCTATAACAGAGATCTATGGCTACACCTTC.

The rearrangement links TRBV6-1 to TRBJ2-6; D gene unclear. The germline gives CDR1 MNHNS, CDR2 SASEGT. The CDR3 has 15 amino acids. Trimming stripped 4 bases from V and 0 bases from J, with 7 bases between. The DNA for the CDR3 is TGTGCCAGCAGTGGGATTTCCTCTGGGGCCAACGTCCTGACTTTC. Its protein is CASSGISSGANVLTF.

The J gene is TRBJ1-5, the V gene TRBV7-2; D is uncertain. V was clipped by 5 bases and J by 0 bases, with 11 bases between them. The CDR3 is 15 amino acids. The germline gives CDR1 SGHTA, CDR2 FQGNSA. The DNA of the CDR3 is TGTGCCAGCAGCCCGCAGACGGCTAGCAATCAGCCCCAGCATTTT. Its protein product is CASSPQTASNQPQHF.

The genes are TRBV25-1 and TRBJ2-1, with TRBD2 identical over 9 bases. The CDR3 length is 14 residues. Germline-derived CDR1 and CDR2 are MGHDK and SYGVNS. J was trimmed by 4 bases and V by 4 bases; bases with no gene match: 2. CDR3 protein: CASSAAGGYNEQFF. The CDR3 bases are TGTGCCAGCAGTGCGGCGGGAGGGTACAATGAGCAGTTCTTC.

This clonotype was observed at least ten times. The chain uses TRBV20-1 and TRBJ1-5, with TRBD1 matching over 7 bases. The germline gives CDR1 DFQATT, CDR2 SNEGSKA (reference sequence). The CDR3 has 16 amino acids. J was trimmed by 4 bases and V by 0 bases; bases with no gene match: 9. The CDR3 region is CSAREQNRGRNQPQHF. The CDR3 nucleotides are TGCAGTGCTAGAGAACAGAACAGGGGAAGGAATCAGCCCCAGCATTTT.

V and J are TRBV12-3 or TRBV12-4 and TRBJ1-2; TRBD1 matches at 10 bases. The CDR3 runs 16 residues. Unmatched junction bases numbered 6, after V lost 5 bases and J lost 0 bases. In DNA, the CDR3 is TGTGCCAGCAGTCTTGACAGGGGGCCCGCTAACTATGGCTACACCTTC. Translation gives CASSLDRGPANYGYTF.

This clonotype was detected ten times or more. The chain recombines TRBV5-1 with TRBJ2-5; 8 bases are shared with TRBD2. Looked up from germline, CDR1 is SGHRS and CDR2 is YFSETQ. J was trimmed by 3 bases and V by 4 bases; bases with no gene match: 23. The CDR3 is made up of 20 amino acids. This CDR3 is CASSHRHIGETGGLKETQYF. The CDR3, as DNA: TGCGCCAGCAGCCATCGTCATATCGGAGAGACGGGGGGGTTGAAAGAGACCCAGTACTTC.

CDR3 sequence reads: CASIDRQGYSYEQYF. The CDR3, as DNA: TGTGCCAGCATTGACCGACAGGGCTACTCCTACGAGCAGTACTTC. V is TRBV2 and J is TRBJ2-7; 7 bases fit TRBD1. The CDR3 has 15 amino acids. Germline loops: CDR1 SNHLY, CDR2 FYNNEI. Trimming cost V 7 bases and J 0 bases; bases outside gene matches: 9.